This entry features one T cell receptor (beta chain) sequence. Its matching antigen is unknown. This sample was included in a study of T cells after yellow fever vaccination. The overall study: For low cell numbers, libraries were made with SMART-Seq v4 Ultra Low Input. Findings and caveats of the study: Post-booster reappearance was seen for most primary-vaccination clones (96% CD4, roughly 91% CD8). Though weaker, the secondary response peaked faster, on day 5 versus 15. CD4 and CD8 compartments shared a small share of clonotypes.

This CDR3 comprises 13 residues. CDR1 and CDR2 (germline): SQVTM, ANQGSEA. The V end lost 6 bases, the J end lost 3 bases, and 12 bases lay between the germline ends. TCRdb passed the 5' RACE reads through MiXCR, listing each CDR3 protein once. The data show approximately 550,000 distinct CDR3 sequences, 15% to 20% seen once. Sequenced here: PBMCs, sampled 15 days after the yellow fever booster vaccination. This receptor was obtained from a man aged 30 to 39 who received the YFV17D yellow fever vaccine. V usage is TRBV29-1 and J usage is TRBJ1-5; D gene unclear. CDR3 coding DNA: TGCAGCGTAGGAACAGAAACCAATCAGCCCCAGCATTTT. It specifies CSVGTETNQPQHF.